This entry lists 30 T cell receptor beta chains sequenced from one sample in a study of cytomegalovirus exposure and HLA in healthy donors. Vbeta (60) and Jbeta (13) primers were used in the PCR. The protocol was immunoSEQ multiplex PCR, while the TCRdb copy is restricted to in-frame clones and leaves out a portion. In the table there are about 140,000 clones, roughly 78% of which are singletons. The specimen was PBMCs. The receptors were gathered from a man aged 18 to 30 in good health and CMV-seropositive.

The V gene is TRBV29-1, the J gene TRBJ2-7; no definite D call. This CDR3 region has 14 residues. Germline V gives CDR1 SQVTM, CDR2 ANQGSEA. With 2 bases removed from V and 3 bases from J, the gap between germline ends came to 14 bases. The CDR3 sequence: CSVEPRWKGYEQYF. The CDR3 DNA sequence: TGCAGCGTTGAACCCAGGTGGAAAGGCTACGAGCAGTACTTC.

This chain connects TRBV27 to TRBJ2-7; D gene ambiguous. The CDR3 spans 14 residues. CDR1 MNHEY and CDR2 SMNVEV come from the germline V gene (reference sequence). Trimming took off 3 bases at V and 0 bases at J, with 9 bases between the two ends. The DNA of the CDR3 is TGTGCCAGCAGTTTCGATGCAGGCTCCTACGAGCAGTACTTC. This translates into CASSFDAGSYEQYF.

This rearrangement joins TRBV4-1 to TRBJ1-1; unclear D gene. In germline, CDR1 is MGHRA, CDR2 YSYEKL. There are 15 residues in the CDR3. Trimming cost V 0 bases and J 8 bases, with 16 bases left between them. CDR3 coding DNA: TGCGCCAGCAGCCAAGAGTTGGAGCGGGTACGCGAAGCTTTCTTT. This encodes CASSQELERVREAFF.

The V and J genes are TRBV28 and TRBJ1-5; the D is unclear. Looked up from germline, CDR1 is MDHEN and CDR2 is SYDVKM. This CDR3 comprises 11 residues. V lost 10 bases and J lost 9, with 13 bases in between. The CDR3 nucleotides read TGTGCCACCCTAAATACGGGGCCCCAGCATTTT. Amino acids: CATLNTGPQHF.

The rearrangement uses TRBV14 and TRBJ1-1; perhaps TRBD1 as D (5 bases). The V and J ends lost 0 bases and 5 bases respectively, with 10 bases between them. The germline V gene encodes CDR1 SGHDN and CDR2 FVKESK. The CDR3 runs to 14 residues. The CDR3 spells CASSQDRVGTEAFF. CDR3 DNA sequence: TGTGCCAGCAGCCAAGACAGGGTGGGAACTGAAGCTTTCTTT.

The J gene is TRBJ2-2, the V gene TRBV27; possible D gene TRBD2, 6 bases. The length of the CDR3 is 16 residues. Germline loops: CDR1 MNHEY, CDR2 SMNVEV (reference sequence). The V end was cut by 5 bases, the J end by 6 bases, with 19 bases between. CDR3 sequence reads: CASSPTRGPAPGELFF. The CDR3 DNA reads as TGTGCCAGCAGTCCGACTAGGGGACCTGCACCCGGGGAGCTGTTTTTT.

On this clone itself: Its ends do not fully match the called genes, so a read error is possible. The chain joins TRBV6-1 to TRBJ1-2; 9 bases align to TRBD1. From germline, CDR1 is MNHNS and CDR2 SASEGT. This CDR3 contains 12 residues. CDR3 DNA: TGTGCCAGCAAGGGACAGGGCCCCCGCCTCTCCTTC. It specifies CASKGQGPRLSF.

This chain links TRBV7-9 with TRBJ2-2, with a possible D match to TRBD2 (5 bases). This CDR3 is built from 15 residues. V was cut by 0 bases and J by 2 bases, with 7 bases left in between. CDR1 is SEHNR and CDR2 is FQNEAQ in the germline V gene (reference sequence). This CDR3 is CASSLAGVNTGELFF. For the CDR3, the DNA is TGTGCCAGCAGCTTAGCGGGAGTAAACACCGGGGAGCTGTTTTTT. Full variable domain (remainder filled in from reference TRBV7-9 and TRBJ2-2): DTGVSQNPRHKITKRGQNVTFRCDPISEHNRLYWYRQTLGQGPEFLTYFQNEAQLEKSRLLSDRFSAERPKGSFSTLEIQRTEQGDSAMYLCASSLAGVNTGELFFGEGSRLTVL.

This chain links TRBV5-1 with TRBJ1-1; D remains unclear. The CDR3 runs to 15 residues. The V gene's germline CDR1 is SGHRS and CDR2 YFSETQ. V was trimmed by 5 bases and J by 3 bases, leaving 17 bases between them. The CDR3 sequence is CASRRSMGPDTEAFF. The CDR3 DNA reads TGCGCCAGCAGAAGGTCCATGGGCCCCGACACTGAAGCTTTCTTT.

J is TRBJ1-4 and V is TRBV7-9; TRBD1 matches 7 bases. The junction had 7 bases not matched to a gene; V was cut back by 4 bases and J by 2 bases. From germline, CDR1 is SEHNR and CDR2 FQNEAQ (reference sequence). The CDR3 sequence is 16 residues long. The CDR3 reads CASSSRQGFTNEKLFF. The CDR3 DNA reads TGTGCCAGCAGCTCCAGACAGGGCTTCACTAATGAAAAACTGTTTTTT.

The chain employs TRBV11-2 and TRBJ2-7; 8 bases are shared with TRBD2. V trimming: 4 bases; J trimming: 3 bases; junction bases outside the gene matches: 8. Germline CDR1 SGHAT, CDR2 FQNNGV. There are 15 residues in the CDR3. CDR3 residues: CASSSRTSGVYEQYF. The CDR3 DNA reads TGTGCCAGCAGCTCTCGAACTAGCGGAGTCTACGAGCAGTACTTC.

J is TRBJ1-1 and V is TRBV7-9; 7 bases are shared with TRBD1. The CDR3 loop spans 14 amino acids. Germline CDR1 reads SEHNR; CDR2 reads FQNEAQ (reference sequence). The V gene end was trimmed by 5 bases and the J gene end by 2 bases; junction bases not matched to a gene: 5. The CDR3 loop reads CASSPRGGNTEAFF. For the CDR3, the DNA is TGTGCCAGCAGCCCGAGAGGGGGCAACACTGAAGCTTTCTTT. Full variable domain (rest looked up from reference TRBV7-9 and TRBJ1-1): DTGVSQNPRHKITKRGQNVTFRCDPISEHNRLYWYRQTLGQGPEFLTYFQNEAQLEKSRLLSDRFSAERPKGSFSTLEIQRTEQGDSAMYLCASSPRGGNTEAFFGQGTRLTVV.

The chain combines TRBV5-1 with TRBJ1-1; a possible D gene is TRBD1 (6 bases). V was cut by 4 bases and J by 1 base, with 8 bases left in between. CDR1 and CDR2 from the germline V gene are SGHRS and YFSETQ. The CDR3 runs to 13 residues. The CDR3 sequence is CASSKTGNTEAFF. The DNA for the CDR3 is TGCGCCAGCAGCAAGACAGGGAACACTGAAGCTTTCTTT.

The rearrangement links TRBV30 to TRBJ1-1, with 7 bases identical to TRBD1. The CDR3 covers 15 residues. The junction had 8 bases not matched to a gene; V was cut back by 3 bases and J by 1 base. Germline lookup yields CDR1 GTSNPN and CDR2 SVGIG (reference sequence). This CDR3 reads CAWRTTGAQNTEAFF. The CDR3 nucleotides read TGTGCCTGGAGAACCACAGGGGCCCAGAACACTGAAGCTTTCTTT.

A few counts support this clone. The chain combines TRBV28 with TRBJ1-4; no firm D call. V lost 7 bases and J lost 8, with 11 bases in between. Germline V gene data show CDR1 as MDHEN and CDR2 as SYDVKM. The CDR3 contains 12 residues. The DNA for the CDR3 is TGTGCCAGCACTTCCGGTACGGAAAAACTGTTTTTT. This gives the protein CASTSGTEKLFF.

The chain is built from TRBV19 and TRBJ2-7; unclear D gene. There are 16 residues in the CDR3. Germline values: CDR1 LNHDA, CDR2 SQIVND (reference sequence). V gave up 7 bases and J gave up 0 bases, with 19 bases separating them. The CDR3 protein is CASTSDHQVSSYEQYF. The CDR3 bases are TGTGCCAGTACCTCTGACCATCAGGTTAGCTCCTACGAGCAGTACTTC.

CDR3 coding DNA: TGTGCCAGCAGCCCGTACCTAAACACTGAAGCTTTCTTT. This gives the protein CASSPYLNTEAFF. This sequence joins TRBV7-2 and TRBJ1-1, with D unresolved. V lost 5 bases, J lost 2 bases, and 9 bases lay in between. The germline gives CDR1 SGHTA, CDR2 FQGNSA. The CDR3 covers 13 residues.

This clone came up a few times. This chain uses TRBV7-6 with TRBJ1-1; D not resolved. V lost 4 bases, J lost 1 base, and 4 bases lay in between. The CDR3 contains 12 residues. Germline loops: CDR1 SGHVS, CDR2 FNYEAQ. This CDR3 reads CASSSRNTEAFF. CDR3 in DNA: TGTGCCAGCAGCTCCCGGAACACTGAAGCTTTCTTT.

The J gene is TRBJ2-1, the V gene TRBV7-9; D call uncertain. Trimming stripped 0 bases from V and 11 bases from J, with 11 bases between. The length of the CDR3 is 13 residues. CDR1 SEHNR and CDR2 FQNEAQ come from the germline V gene (reference sequence). CDR3 sequence reads: CASSLAPDTQQFF. Here the CDR3 DNA reads TGTGCCAGCAGCTTAGCCCCAGACACCCAGCAGTTCTTC.

CDR3: CASRGVTRGEQYF. As DNA, the CDR3 is TGTGCCAGTAGAGGAGTCACCAGGGGCGAGCAGTACTTC. The chain recombines TRBV19 with TRBJ2-7, with a weak D call TRBD1 (6 bases). Trimming pared 6 bases from V and 6 bases from J, leaving 15 bases between. CDR1 and CDR2 (germline): LNHDA, SQIVND (reference sequence). This CDR3 region has 13 residues.

The chain joins TRBV5-5 to TRBJ2-7; the match to TRBD1 covers 7 bases. With 4 bases clipped from V and 2 bases from J, the junction kept 6 bases outside the gene matches. The CDR3 consists of 14 residues. Germline loops: CDR1 SGHKS, CDR2 YYEKEE (reference sequence). The CDR3: CASSVGQVTYEQYF. The CDR3 DNA reads TGTGCCAGCAGCGTAGGACAGGTAACCTACGAGCAGTACTTC.

V and J are TRBV27 and TRBJ2-7; 13 positions agree with TRBD2. The CDR3 is 13 residues long. V lost 6 bases, J lost 11 bases, and 7 bases stayed unmatched. Germline CDR1 reads MNHEY; CDR2 reads SMNVEV (reference sequence). The CDR3 here is CASSPTSGGNKYF. In DNA, the CDR3 is TGTGCCAGCAGCCCGACTAGCGGGGGGAATAAGTACTTC.

V and J are TRBV5-4 and TRBJ2-7, with 10 bases lining up with TRBD1. The CDR3 contains 15 residues. Germline V gene sequence: CDR1 SGHNT, CDR2 YYREEE (reference sequence). Unmatched junction bases numbered 7, after V lost 4 bases and J lost 3 bases. CDR3 protein: CASSTDRGQGYEQYF. The CDR3 nucleotides read TGTGCCAGCAGCACCGACAGGGGGCAAGGCTACGAGCAGTACTTC. The entire variable domain, with the rest obtained from reference TRBV5-4 and TRBJ2-7, is as follows: ETGVTQSPTHLIKTRGQQVTLRCSSQSGHNTVSWYQQALGQGPQFIFQYYREEENGRGNFPPRFSGLQFPNYSSELNVNALELDDSALYLCASSTDRGQGYEQYFGPGTRLTVT.

The CDR3 protein is CASSVVGLAGFNEQFF. The CDR3 nucleotides read TGTGCCAGCAGCGTAGTCGGACTAGCGGGCTTCAATGAGCAGTTCTTC. The J gene is TRBJ2-1, the V gene TRBV9, with 11 bases identical to TRBD2. Looked up from germline, CDR1 is SGDLS and CDR2 is YYNGEE. The V gene end was trimmed by 0 bases and the J gene end by 6 bases; junction bases not matched to a gene: 5. The CDR3 is 16 amino acids.

The chain uses TRBV10-3 and TRBJ2-7; D is perhaps TRBD2 (5 bases). The germline V and J ends were trimmed by 0 bases and 1 base, with 7 bases remaining between them. CDR1 and CDR2 from the germline V gene are ENHRY and SYGVKD. The CDR3 extends over 14 amino acids. The CDR3 DNA reads as TGTGCCATCAGTGAGTCGGGAGATTCCTACGAGCAGTACTTC. Its protein is CAISESGDSYEQYF.

Note on this clone: An end of the junction differs from the germline gene, which may be a read error. The same CDR3 arises from other DNA sequences in this sample as well. The V gene is TRBV28, the J gene TRBJ1-4, with D unclear. There are 14 residues in the CDR3. Germline CDR1 and CDR2: MDHEN and SYDVKM. In nucleotides, the CDR3 is TGTGCTAGCAGTCGAGCTAAACCTAATGAAAAACTGTTTTTT. It codes for CASSRAKPNEKLFF.

V usage is TRBV7-3 and J usage is TRBJ2-3, with 11 bases fitting TRBD2. The V and J ends lost 4 bases and 2 bases, in that order; junction bases with no gene match: 5. Per germline, CDR1 SGHTA and CDR2 FQGTGA. CDR3 length equals 16 residues. In DNA form, the CDR3 reads TGTGCCAGCAGCTCCCTAGCGGGAGGAGTCACAGATACGCAGTATTTT. Protein: CASSSLAGGVTDTQYF.

This chain links TRBV9 with TRBJ1-5; D possibly corresponds to TRBD1 (6 bases). CDR3 length equals 16 residues. Trimming pared 3 bases from V and 2 bases from J, leaving 15 bases between. Germline V gene lookup returns CDR1 SGDLS and CDR2 YYNGEE. The CDR3 spells CASSGPGVGCNQPQHF. The CDR3 bases are TGTGCCAGCAGCGGGCCAGGGGTCGGCTGCAATCAGCCCCAGCATTTT.

The chain employs TRBV5-6 and TRBJ2-2; TRBD1 matches 7 bases. Trimming at V came to 3 bases and at J to 8 bases, leaving 13 bases not matched to a gene. The CDR3 spans 16 residues. Germline CDR1 reads SGHDT; CDR2 reads YYEEEE. In nucleotides, the CDR3 is TGTGCCAGCAGCTCCGGGACAGTGCCGAGCTCGGGGGAGCTGTTTTTT. Its translation: CASSSGTVPSSGELFF.

The count of this clone is one. The V gene is TRBV28, the J gene TRBJ1-2, with TRBD1 as a possible D gene (6 bases). The germline CDR1 and CDR2 sequences are MDHEN and SYDVKM. V lost 7 bases, J lost 4 bases, and 13 bases lay in between. This CDR3 comprises 13 residues. The CDR3 coding sequence is TGTGCCAGCACGAGAGGGGGTTTCTATGGCTACACCTTC. Translated, it gives CASTRGGFYGYTF.